The 29 T cell receptor beta chains given below trace back to one sample, sequenced in a study of blood T cell repertoires in COVID-19. Sequencing used immunoSEQ multiplex PCR; TCRdb keeps in-frame clones, though not all of them. Among hundreds of thousands of clones listed, roughly 87% were seen once. Sequenced input: PBMCs or T cells enriched from blood (not recorded which). Source of these receptors: a woman between 18 and 29 years old with acute COVID-19.

The sample holds a few counts of this clone. This chain connects TRBV6-4 to TRBJ2-1, with 12 bases matching TRBD2. Germline CDR1 MRHNA, CDR2 SNTAGT. The CDR3 is 15 residues long. V was pared by 5 bases and J by 10 bases, with 9 bases of the junction left unmatched. The DNA of the CDR3 is TGTGCCAGCAGTCGAGGGACTAGCGGGTCCCCCGAGCAGTTCTTC. Translated, it gives CASSRGTSGSPEQFF.

The chain uses TRBV12-3 or TRBV12-4 and TRBJ2-7, with D perhaps matching TRBD2 (6 bases). This CDR3 contains 12 residues. Between the trimmed V and J ends, which lost 9 bases and 0 bases, there was a span of 9 bases. CDR3 in DNA: TGTGCCAGTAGCGGAAACTCCTACGAGCAGTACTTC. Translation gives CASSGNSYEQYF.

The rearrangement links TRBV29-1 to TRBJ1-3; possible D gene TRBD1, 6 bases. From germline, CDR1 is SQVTM and CDR2 ANQGSEA. This CDR3 has 15 residues. V was cut by 4 bases and J by 0 bases, with 13 bases left in between. In nucleotides, the CDR3 is TGCAGCGTTGGGTTTCTCAGGGGCTCTGGAAACACCATATATTTT. This sequence encodes CSVGFLRGSGNTIYF.

This clone occurred once. The sample contains more than one DNA sequence encoding this CDR3. This chain connects TRBV5-1 to TRBJ1-5; TRBD1 matches at 9 bases. Germline assignment: CDR1 SGHRS and CDR2 YFSETQ. V trimming: 2 bases; J trimming: 6 bases; junction bases outside the gene matches: 3. CDR3 length: 14 amino acids. CDR3 in amino acids: CASSLQGAGQPQHF. The CDR3 nucleotides are TGCGCCAGCAGCTTACAGGGGGCCGGTCAGCCCCAGCATTTT.

Note on this clone: The identical CDR3 is also encoded by other nucleotide sequences in the sample. The chain carries TRBV29-1 and TRBJ2-3; tentative D call: TRBD2 (5 bases). The V and J ends lost 4 bases and 3 bases respectively, with 11 bases between them. This CDR3 has 13 residues. CDR1 is SQVTM, CDR2 ANQGSEA, per germline. CDR3 DNA: TGCAGCGTTGCTCCCCGGGGTACAGATACGCAGTATTTT. Residues: CSVAPRGTDTQYF.

The chain has TRBV4-1 and TRBJ2-5; 14 nucleotides match TRBD2. V dropped 3 bases and J dropped 3; count of bases not matched to a gene: 12. The CDR3 runs to 19 residues. The germline V gene has CDR1 MGHRA and CDR2 YSYEKL. CDR3 nucleotides: TGCGCCAGCAGCCATTCCATGGCCGGACTAGCGGGGGGCGAAGAGACCCAGTACTTC. It codes for CASSHSMAGLAGGEETQYF.

The rearrangement links TRBV9 to TRBJ2-2; TRBD1 matches at 9 bases. In germline, CDR1 is SGDLS, CDR2 YYNGEE. The J segment lost 7 bases and the V segment lost 3 bases, leaving 4 bases of the junction unmatched. This CDR3 spans 14 amino acids. This CDR3 is CASSAQGAGGELFF. The CDR3 DNA follows: TGTGCCAGCAGCGCACAGGGGGCGGGCGGGGAGCTGTTTTTT.

To note about this clone: The sample carries other DNA sequences with the same CDR3. This chain connects TRBV6-5 to TRBJ2-7, with TRBD2 matching 7 bases. V trimming: 5 bases; J trimming: 4 bases; junction bases outside the gene matches: 2. This CDR3 is built from 12 residues. Germline V gene sequence: CDR1 MNHEY, CDR2 SVGAGI. CDR3 sequence: CASSRAGYEQYF. In DNA form, the CDR3 reads TGTGCCAGCAGTCGAGCGGGATACGAGCAGTACTTC.

The gene calls are TRBV15 and TRBJ1-2; the match to TRBD1 covers 7 bases. CDR3 length: 13 residues. Germline V CDR1 and CDR2: LNHNV, YYDKDF (reference sequence). Unmatched junction bases numbered 4, after V lost 5 bases and J lost 4 bases. CDR3 protein: CATSLDRLYGYTF. In nucleotides, the CDR3 is TGTGCCACCAGCTTGGACAGGCTCTATGGCTACACCTTC.

This chain joins TRBV19 and TRBJ1-6, with D unclear. The CDR3 has 16 amino acids. With 5 bases removed from V and 3 bases from J, the gap between germline ends came to 14 bases. CDR1 and CDR2 from the germline V gene are LNHDA and SQIVND (reference sequence). The CDR3 DNA reads TGTGCCAGTAGTGATTCCGGTCGGGACTATAATTCACCCCTCCACTTT. Translating it yields CASSDSGRDYNSPLHF.

The chain recombines TRBV30 with TRBJ1-2; D unresolved. Germline lookup yields CDR1 GTSNPN and CDR2 SVGIG (reference sequence). The CDR3 loop spans 12 amino acids. V shed 2 bases and J shed 3 bases, with 7 bases lying between them. CDR3 sequence: CAWSPSHYGYTF. CDR3 DNA: TGTGCCTGGAGTCCAAGCCACTATGGCTACACCTTC.

V and J are TRBV11-2 and TRBJ1-1; tentatively, D is TRBD1 (6 bases). The CDR3 loop spans 15 amino acids. Looked up from germline, CDR1 is SGHAT and CDR2 is FQNNGV. V was shortened by 1 base and J by 2 bases, with 11 bases between the two germline ends. DNA for the CDR3: TGTGCCAGCAGCTTAGTTAGGACAGCCAACACTGAAGCTTTCTTT. Translation: CASSLVRTANTEAFF.

The V and J genes are TRBV19 and TRBJ2-3, with D possibly being TRBD1 (5 bases). V shed 4 bases and J shed 6 bases, with 11 bases lying between them. CDR1 and CDR2 from the germline V gene are LNHDA and SQIVND (reference sequence). The CDR3 is 13 amino acids. Here the CDR3 DNA reads TGTGCCAGTAGTACTCGAAGACAGGATACGCAGTATTTT. It specifies CASSTRRQDTQYF.

V and J are TRBV3-1 (or the pseudogene TRBV3-2) and TRBJ2-2; TRBD2 matches 9 bases. This CDR3 has 15 amino acids. Germline CDR1 and CDR2: LGHDT and YNNKEL (reference sequence). J lost 4 bases, V lost 3 bases, and 3 bases had no gene match. The CDR3 reads CASSQASGITGELFF. CDR3 bases: TGTGCCAGCAGCCAGGCTAGCGGGATCACCGGGGAGCTGTTTTTT.

This clone was seen only a few times. The J gene is TRBJ1-2, the V gene TRBV28; D remains unclear. Per the germline V gene, CDR1 is MDHEN and CDR2 is SYDVKM. The CDR3 length is 12 residues. V was trimmed by 5 bases and J by 3 bases, leaving 7 bases between them. CDR3 nucleotide sequence: TGTGCCAGCAGTATGCAGGACTATGGCTACACCTTC. It translates to CASSMQDYGYTF.

This chain joins TRBV19 and TRBJ2-7, with TRBD2 matching 10 bases. CDR1 and CDR2 (germline): LNHDA, SQIVND (reference sequence). The CDR3 sequence is 15 residues long. Germline trimming cut 5 bases from V and 3 bases from J; bases unmatched to any gene: 7. The CDR3 DNA follows: TGTGCCAGTAGTCCAGCGTCTAGCGGGAGCTACGAGCAGTACTTC. This encodes CASSPASSGSYEQYF.

This chain links TRBV28 with TRBJ1-6, with 7 bases that match TRBD1. There are 15 residues in the CDR3. The germline CDR1 and CDR2 sequences are MDHEN and SYDVKM. Trimming took 5 bases from V and 7 from J; bases not matched to a gene: 8. This CDR3 reads CASSTGQSKNSPLHF. DNA for the CDR3: TGTGCCAGCAGTACGGGACAGAGTAAAAATTCACCCCTCCACTTT.

This chain uses TRBV4-1 with TRBJ1-2; TRBD1 aligns across 8 bases. Looked up from germline, CDR1 is MGHRA and CDR2 is YSYEKL. This CDR3 comprises 17 residues. V trimming: 0 bases; J trimming: 0 bases; junction bases outside the gene matches: 6. The CDR3 DNA sequence: TGCGCCAGCAGCCAAGACCCACAGGGGGGAACTAACTATGGCTACACCTTC. Its protein product is CASSQDPQGGTNYGYTF.

The chain employs TRBV15 and TRBJ1-5; D remains unclear. Trimming removed 0 bases at V and 0 bases at J, with 12 bases between. Germline V gene data show CDR1 as LNHNV and CDR2 as YYDKDF (reference sequence). The CDR3 loop spans 17 amino acids. CDR3 nucleotides: TGTGCCACCAGCAGAGATCAGGCTCCTTATAGCAATCAGCCCCAGCATTTT. Translating gives CATSRDQAPYSNQPQHF.

The chain recombines TRBV11-3 with TRBJ2-2, with 11 bases lining up with TRBD1. The germline V gene encodes CDR1 SGHNT and CDR2 YENEEA. There are 14 residues in the CDR3. The ends lost 6 bases at V and 7 bases at J; junction bases unmatched: 4. As DNA, the CDR3 is TGTGCCAGCAGGGGGACAGGGGGGTACGGGGAGCTGTTTTTT. Translated: CASRGTGGYGELFF.

The rearrangement uses TRBV12-5 and TRBJ1-2, with TRBD1 matching over 7 bases. This CDR3 has 13 residues. The V gene end was trimmed by 7 bases and the J gene end by 4 bases; junction bases not matched to a gene: 6. CDR1 is LGHNT and CDR2 is FRNRAP in the germline V gene. CDR3 DNA: TGTGCTAGTGCCACGACAGGGACCTATGGCTACACCTTC. Translating gives CASATTGTYGYTF.

The chain recombines TRBV13 with TRBJ2-5, with D tentatively TRBD2 (5 bases). Per germline, CDR1 PRHDT and CDR2 FYEKMQ (reference sequence). This CDR3 has 14 amino acids. V was shortened by 5 bases and J by 5 bases, with 15 bases between the two germline ends. In nucleotides, the CDR3 is TGTGCCAGCAGCATCCGGGATCGCAGGGAGACCCAGTACTTC. It translates to CASSIRDRRETQYF.

J is TRBJ2-7 and V is TRBV30; tentatively, D is TRBD2 (5 bases). Per germline, CDR1 GTSNPN and CDR2 SVGIG (reference sequence). The CDR3 is made up of 12 amino acids. V lost 0 bases and J 6 bases, leaving 9 bases between the germline ends. Here the CDR3 reads CAWSVQGSEQYF. CDR3 sequence (DNA): TGTGCCTGGAGTGTACAAGGGAGCGAGCAGTACTTC.

The J gene is TRBJ2-2, the V gene TRBV10-1; D uncertain. V gave up 4 bases and J gave up 1 base, with 4 bases separating them. This CDR3 region has 13 residues. Per the germline V gene, CDR1 is WNHNN and CDR2 is SYGVQD (reference sequence). The CDR3 loop is CASSARNTGELFF. The CDR3 DNA reads TGCGCCAGCAGTGCGCGGAACACCGGGGAGCTGTTTTTT.

In DNA form, the CDR3 reads TGCAGCGTTGAAGACGGAACGGGACAGGCGAACTATGGCTACACCTTC. Protein: CSVEDGTGQANYGYTF. The chain couples TRBV29-1 to TRBJ1-2; 8 positions match TRBD1. Germline-derived CDR1 and CDR2 are SQVTM and ANQGSEA. V dropped 0 bases and J dropped 2; count of bases not matched to a gene: 8. This CDR3 region has 16 residues.

V is TRBV3-1 (or the pseudogene TRBV3-2) and J is TRBJ2-1; the D gene is possibly TRBD2 (5 bases). CDR1 and CDR2 (germline): LGHDT, YNNKEL (reference sequence). With 3 bases removed from V and 6 bases from J, the gap between germline ends came to 18 bases. The CDR3 runs to 16 residues. The CDR3 sequence is CASSHRRRVLGNEQFF. The CDR3 coding sequence is TGTGCCAGCAGCCATCGGCGTCGGGTACTAGGCAATGAGCAGTTCTTC.

The chain uses TRBV18 and TRBJ1-2; 7 positions match TRBD1. CDR3 length: 14 residues. Germline trimming cut 6 bases from V and 4 bases from J; bases unmatched to any gene: 8. CDR1 and CDR2 from the germline V gene are KGHSH and LQKENI. In nucleotides, the CDR3 is TGTGCCAGCTCTCTTGACAGGGTGTTCTATGGCTACACCTTC. Amino acids: CASSLDRVFYGYTF.

This clone has only a few counts. The chain recombines TRBV6-4 with TRBJ2-2; D gene unclear. Germline-derived CDR1 and CDR2 are MRHNA and SNTAGT. The CDR3 covers 14 residues. Trimming removed 3 bases at V and 2 bases at J, with 7 bases between. The CDR3 is CASSELVNTGELFF. The CDR3 DNA follows: TGTGCCAGCAGTGAGTTAGTAAACACCGGGGAGCTGTTTTTT.

This clone was seen once. The rearrangement links TRBV19 to TRBJ1-5; D uncertain. The V end was cut by 2 bases, the J end by 8 bases, with 10 bases between. The CDR3 totals 13 residues. Germline CDR1 LNHDA, CDR2 SQIVND (reference sequence). CDR3 in amino acids: CASSITPQEPQHF. The CDR3, as DNA: TGTGCCAGTAGTATAACGCCTCAGGAGCCCCAGCATTTT.